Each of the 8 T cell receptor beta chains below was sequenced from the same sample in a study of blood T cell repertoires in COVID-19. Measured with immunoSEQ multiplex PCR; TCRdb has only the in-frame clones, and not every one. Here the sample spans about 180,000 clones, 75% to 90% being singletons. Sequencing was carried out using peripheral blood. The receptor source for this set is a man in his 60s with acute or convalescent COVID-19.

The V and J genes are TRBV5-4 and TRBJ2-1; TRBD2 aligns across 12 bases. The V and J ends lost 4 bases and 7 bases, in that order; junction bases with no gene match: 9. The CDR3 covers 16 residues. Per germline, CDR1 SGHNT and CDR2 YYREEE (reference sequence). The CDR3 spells CASSASSGRVRNEQFF. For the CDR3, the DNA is TGTGCCAGCAGCGCATCTAGCGGGAGGGTAAGAAATGAGCAGTTCTTC.

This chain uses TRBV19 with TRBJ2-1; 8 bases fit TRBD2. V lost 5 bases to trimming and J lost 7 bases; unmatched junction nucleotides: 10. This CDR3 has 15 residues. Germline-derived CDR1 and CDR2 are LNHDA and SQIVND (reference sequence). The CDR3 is CASSAGLDKGNEQFF. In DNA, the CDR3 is TGTGCCAGTAGTGCGGGACTAGATAAGGGGAATGAGCAGTTCTTC.

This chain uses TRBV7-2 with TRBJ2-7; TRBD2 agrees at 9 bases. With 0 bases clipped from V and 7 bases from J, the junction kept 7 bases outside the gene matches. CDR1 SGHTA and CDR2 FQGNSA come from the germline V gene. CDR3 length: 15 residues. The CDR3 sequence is CASSLAGTSSHEQYF. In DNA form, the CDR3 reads TGTGCCAGCAGCTTAGCGGGGACTAGCTCTCATGAGCAGTACTTC.

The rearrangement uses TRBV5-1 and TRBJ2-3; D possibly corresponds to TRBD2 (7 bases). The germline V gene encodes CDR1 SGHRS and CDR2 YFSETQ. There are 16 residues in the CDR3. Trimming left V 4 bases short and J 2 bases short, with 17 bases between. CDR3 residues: CASSRLGAGDTDTQYF. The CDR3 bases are TGCGCCAGCAGCCGCTTGGGGGCGGGGGACACAGATACGCAGTATTTT.

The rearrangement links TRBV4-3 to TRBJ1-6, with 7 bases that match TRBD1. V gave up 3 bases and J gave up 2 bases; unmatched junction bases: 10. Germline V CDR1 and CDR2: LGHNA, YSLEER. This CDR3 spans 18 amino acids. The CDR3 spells CASSQTFQGGTYNSPLHF. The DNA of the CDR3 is TGCGCCAGCAGCCAGACCTTCCAGGGGGGTACCTATAATTCACCCCTCCACTTT.

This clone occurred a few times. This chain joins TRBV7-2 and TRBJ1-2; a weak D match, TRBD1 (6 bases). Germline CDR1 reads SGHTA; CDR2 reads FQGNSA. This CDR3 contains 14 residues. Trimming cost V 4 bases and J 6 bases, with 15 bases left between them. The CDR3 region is CASSSAGGSDGYTF. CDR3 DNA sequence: TGTGCCAGCAGCTCCGCGGGGGGCTCCGATGGCTACACCTTC.

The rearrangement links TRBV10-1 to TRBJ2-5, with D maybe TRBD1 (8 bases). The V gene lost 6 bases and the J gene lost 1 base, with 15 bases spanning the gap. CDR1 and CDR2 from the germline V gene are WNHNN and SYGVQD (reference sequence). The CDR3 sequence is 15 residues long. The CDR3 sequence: CASRGAGQVQETQYF. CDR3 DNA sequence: TGCGCCAGCAGGGGAGCGGGACAGGTCCAAGAGACCCAGTACTTC.

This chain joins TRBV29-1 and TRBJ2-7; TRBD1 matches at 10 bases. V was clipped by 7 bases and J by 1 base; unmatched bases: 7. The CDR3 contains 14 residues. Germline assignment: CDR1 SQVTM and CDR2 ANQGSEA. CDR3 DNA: TGCAGCGCCGGACAGGGGGAAAGGTCCTACGAGCAGTACTTC. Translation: CSAGQGERSYEQYF.